Each of the 32 T cell receptor beta chains below was sequenced from the same sample in a study of cytomegalovirus exposure and HLA in healthy donors. The study ran its PCR with 60 Vbeta and 13 Jbeta primers. The assay was immunoSEQ multiplex PCR, and TCRdb's table has in-frame clones only and misses some. The data hold around 120,000 clones, with about 80% observed a single time. The sample consisted of PBMCs. These receptors originate from a boy aged 2 to 10 in good health and CMV-seronegative.

The chain couples TRBV10-2 to TRBJ1-6, with 7 nucleotides matching TRBD1. The CDR3 loop spans 12 amino acids. CDR1 is WSHSY and CDR2 is SAAADI in the germline V gene. V was clipped by 8 bases and J by 14 bases; unmatched bases: 9. The CDR3 sequence: CASSRQGVSLHF. CDR3 nucleotides: TGCGCCAGCTCTAGACAGGGTGTTTCCCTCCACTTT.

The chain links TRBV25-1 to TRBJ2-1; 10 bases fit TRBD1. The length of the CDR3 is 14 residues. V gave up 11 bases and J gave up 2 bases; unmatched junction bases: 6. Germline CDR1 MGHDK, CDR2 SYGVNS. CDR3 loop: CACGGTGAYNEQFF. CDR3 nucleotide sequence: TGTGCCTGCGGCGGGACAGGGGCCTACAATGAGCAGTTCTTC. Full variable domain (rest looked up from reference TRBV25-1 and TRBJ2-1): EADIYQTPRYLVIGTGKKITLECSQTMGHDKMYWYQQDPGMELHLIHYSYGVNSTEKGDLSSESTVSRIRTEHFPLTLESARPSHTSQYLCACGGTGAYNEQFFGPGTRLTVL.

The genes are TRBV7-2 and TRBJ2-2, with 7 bases aligning to TRBD1. The V segment lost 2 bases and the J segment 2 bases; nucleotides outside the gene matches: 5. The CDR3 runs 16 residues. Germline V gene sequence: CDR1 SGHTA, CDR2 FQGNSA. The CDR3 here is CASSLITGANTGELFF. CDR3 DNA sequence: TGTGCCAGCAGCTTAATCACAGGGGCAAACACCGGGGAGCTGTTTTTT. Full variable domain (remainder filled in from reference TRBV7-2 and TRBJ2-2): GAGVSQSPSNKVTEKGKDVELRCDPISGHTALYWYRQSLGQGLEFLIYFQGNSAPDKSGLPSDRFSAERTGGSVSTLTIQRTQQEDSAVYLCASSLITGANTGELFFGEGSRLTVL.

The chain carries TRBV7-3 and TRBJ2-1; 13 bases fit TRBD2. The germline V gene has CDR1 SGHTA and CDR2 FQGTGA. The CDR3 spans 19 residues. Losses at the gene ends were 8 bases for V and 2 bases for J; bases not matched to a gene: 15. The CDR3 here is CASSRFGTSGVLTYNEQFF. As DNA, the CDR3 is TGTGCCAGCTCTCGATTCGGGACTAGCGGGGTTCTTACCTACAATGAGCAGTTCTTC. The full variable domain, completed using reference TRBV7-3 and TRBJ2-1, is GAGVSQTPSNKVTEKGKYVELRCDPISGHTALYWYRQSLGQGPEFLIYFQGTGAADDSGLPNDRFFAVRPEGSVSTLKIQRTERGDSAVYLCASSRFGTSGVLTYNEQFFGPGTRLTVL.

This chain joins TRBV4-1 and TRBJ1-2, with D unresolved. V lost 0 bases, J lost 2 bases, and 13 bases lay in between. Germline lookup yields CDR1 MGHRA and CDR2 YSYEKL. The CDR3 has 16 amino acids. The CDR3 nucleotides are TGCGCCAGCAGCCAAGATCGGGGTAGGCAGAACTATGGCTACACCTTC. This translates into CASSQDRGRQNYGYTF.

V usage is TRBV6-1 and J usage is TRBJ2-1; TRBD2 agrees at 15 bases. V trimming: 6 bases; J trimming: 8 bases; junction bases outside the gene matches: 5. This CDR3 comprises 15 residues. Germline CDR1 MNHNS, CDR2 SASEGT. This CDR3 is CASSGLAGGQDEQFF. The CDR3 coding sequence is TGTGCCAGCAGCGGACTAGCGGGAGGGCAGGATGAGCAGTTCTTC.

This chain uses TRBV7-8 with TRBJ2-7; the match to TRBD2 covers 8 bases. The junction had 18 bases not matched to a gene; V was cut back by 5 bases and J by 0 bases. This CDR3 is built from 19 residues. Germline V gene lookup returns CDR1 SGHVS and CDR2 FQNEAQ. The CDR3 region is CASSDLGTSWGRYSYEQYV. In DNA, the CDR3 is TGTGCCAGCAGCGACCTCGGGACTAGTTGGGGGCGATACTCCTACGAGCAGTACGTC.

The chain couples TRBV2 to TRBJ2-3; D perhaps matches TRBD1 (5 bases). Germline V gene sequence: CDR1 SNHLY, CDR2 FYNNEI. This CDR3 is 16 amino acids long. Trimming shortened V by 2 bases and J by 0 bases, and 12 bases separated the two germline ends. The CDR3 DNA reads as TGTGCCAGCAGTGAATGGAAGACAGATAGCACAGATACGCAGTATTTT. It yields the protein CASSEWKTDSTDTQYF.

CDR3 protein: CATSRDWGGLAGGGNEQFF. DNA for the CDR3: TGTGCCACCAGCAGAGATTGGGGGGGACTAGCGGGGGGAGGCAATGAGCAGTTCTTC. The chain employs TRBV15 and TRBJ2-1; 15 bases agree with TRBD2. V lost 0 bases to trimming and J lost 6 bases; unmatched junction nucleotides: 9. Germline lookup yields CDR1 LNHNV and CDR2 YYDKDF (reference sequence). The CDR3 covers 19 residues.

A note on this clone: The identical CDR3 is also encoded by other nucleotide sequences in the sample. The chain has TRBV4-1 and TRBJ1-2; possible D gene TRBD1, 5 bases. V dropped 0 bases and J dropped 0 bases, with 8 bases sitting between them. There are 15 residues in the CDR3. CDR1 MGHRA and CDR2 YSYEKL come from the germline V gene. The CDR3 region is CASSQEMGPNYGYTF. CDR3 nucleotide sequence: TGCGCCAGCAGCCAAGAGATGGGGCCTAACTATGGCTACACCTTC.

The gene calls are TRBV7-9 and TRBJ2-3, with 10 positions matching TRBD2. The CDR3 has 18 residues. CDR1 SEHNR and CDR2 FQNEAQ come from the germline V gene (reference sequence). Trimming at V came to 5 bases and at J to 5 bases, leaving 16 bases not matched to a gene. Written as DNA, the CDR3 is TGTGCCAGCAGCCCCCCGGGGGGCAGCGGGGGGGCAAAAGATACGCAGTATTTT. This encodes CASSPPGGSGGAKDTQYF.

V is TRBV19 and J is TRBJ2-1; 10 positions match TRBD2. CDR3 size: 15 residues. With 3 bases clipped from V and 6 bases from J, the junction kept 5 bases outside the gene matches. The germline gives CDR1 LNHDA, CDR2 SQIVND (reference sequence). CDR3 in DNA: TGTGCCAGTAGTATGGCCCTAGCGGGGGTCAATGAGCAGTTCTTC. Encoded protein: CASSMALAGVNEQFF.

The chain is built from TRBV6-1 and TRBJ1-2, with 7 bases lining up with TRBD1. Unmatched junction bases numbered 5, after V lost 0 bases and J lost 4 bases. Germline-derived CDR1 and CDR2 are MNHNS and SASEGT. CDR3 length: 15 amino acids. CDR3 region: CASSEAEGAVYGYTF. In DNA form, the CDR3 reads TGTGCCAGCAGTGAAGCGGAGGGGGCGGTCTATGGCTACACCTTC.

CDR3 bases: TGTGCCAGCAGTTCTAGCGGGATAATCTACAATGAGCAGTTCTTC. It specifies CASSSSGIIYNEQFF. The chain couples TRBV6-5 to TRBJ2-1, with 9 bases identical to TRBD2. The CDR3 has 15 residues. The germline CDR1 and CDR2 sequences are MNHEY and SVGAGI. Trimming removed 4 bases from V and 3 bases from J; junction bases left unmatched: 4.

The chain carries TRBV5-1 and TRBJ2-5; a weak D match, TRBD1 (5 bases). V lost 4 bases and J lost 5, with 12 bases in between. The CDR3 has 13 amino acids. Germline CDR1 reads SGHRS; CDR2 reads YFSETQ. CDR3 loop: CASSPDRKETQYF. DNA of the CDR3: TGCGCCAGCAGCCCCGACAGAAAGGAGACCCAGTACTTC. Together with reference TRBV5-1 and TRBJ2-5, the CDR3 gives the full variable domain: KAGVTQTPRYLIKTRGQQVTLSCSPISGHRSVSWYQQTPGQGLQFLFEYFSETQRNKGNFPGRFSGRQFSNSRSEMNVSTLELGDSALYLCASSPDRKETQYFGPGTRLLVL.

The chain links TRBV29-1 to TRBJ1-2; 9 nucleotides line up with TRBD1. CDR3 length equals 13 residues. Trimming removed 3 bases from V and 7 bases from J; junction bases left unmatched: 6. CDR1 SQVTM and CDR2 ANQGSEA come from the germline V gene. The CDR3 sequence is CSVDDGTGTGYTF. CDR3 bases: TGCAGCGTTGACGACGGGACAGGGACTGGCTACACCTTC.

The rearrangement links TRBV5-1 to TRBJ2-7; D is perhaps TRBD1 (6 bases). Trimming stripped 1 base from V and 3 bases from J, with 14 bases between. The CDR3 covers 15 residues. The germline V gene has CDR1 SGHRS and CDR2 YFSETQ. The CDR3 region has the DNA TGCGCCAGCAGCTTGACGACGGGACACCTCTACGAGCAGTACTTC. Translating gives CASSLTTGHLYEQYF.

The CDR3 sequence: CSVETDPSSYEQYF. The CDR3 bases are TGCAGCGTTGAGACAGATCCGAGCTCCTACGAGCAGTACTTC. The chain is built from TRBV29-1 and TRBJ2-7; tentative D call: TRBD1 (5 bases). Germline V lookup: CDR1 SQVTM, CDR2 ANQGSEA. The CDR3 is 14 residues long. V was cut by 3 bases and J by 0 bases, with 12 bases left in between.

The rearrangement uses TRBV6-1 and TRBJ2-5; 9 nucleotides line up with TRBD1. After removal of 6 bases from V and 7 bases from J, the junction contained 12 bases not matched to a gene. The CDR3 runs to 15 residues. CDR1 MNHNS and CDR2 SASEGT come from the germline V gene. This chain's CDR3 is CASSRKPGQGGTQYF. For the CDR3, the DNA is TGTGCCAGCAGCCGGAAACCGGGACAGGGCGGGACCCAGTACTTC.

V usage is TRBV10-3 and J usage is TRBJ2-5; the D is unclear. CDR1 is ENHRY and CDR2 is SYGVKD in the germline V gene. Trimming stripped 0 bases from V and 1 base from J, with 9 bases between. The CDR3 runs 15 residues. This CDR3 is CAISESAESQETQYF. DNA for the CDR3: TGTGCCATCAGTGAGTCGGCGGAGTCCCAAGAGACCCAGTACTTC.

The J gene is TRBJ1-1, the V gene TRBV25-1; tentative D call: TRBD1 (5 bases). Trimming cost V 3 bases and J 1 base, with 15 bases left between them. The CDR3 is made up of 16 amino acids. Per germline, CDR1 MGHDK and CDR2 SYGVNS. The CDR3, as DNA: TGTGCCAGCAGTGACCCAGCAGACAGTCAGAACACTGAAGCTTTCTTT. Translation: CASSDPADSQNTEAFF.

The chain employs TRBV29-1 and TRBJ2-7, with D perhaps TRBD1 (6 bases). With 4 bases removed from V and 4 bases from J, the gap between germline ends came to 11 bases. The CDR3 totals 12 residues. CDR1 and CDR2 (germline): SQVTM, ANQGSEA. CDR3 protein: CSVGVQGYEQYF. CDR3 in DNA: TGCAGCGTTGGCGTACAGGGTTACGAGCAGTACTTC.

V usage is TRBV7-9 and J usage is TRBJ1-1, with no clear D. Germline lookup yields CDR1 SEHNR and CDR2 FQNEAQ (reference sequence). This CDR3 has 13 amino acids. Trimming cost V 4 bases and J 1 base, with 7 bases left between them. CDR3 amino acids: CASSWTPNTEAFF. The CDR3 nucleotides are TGTGCCAGCAGCTGGACTCCGAACACTGAAGCTTTCTTT.

This chain links TRBV5-1 with TRBJ2-1, with 10 bases matching TRBD1. Germline V gene sequence: CDR1 SGHRS, CDR2 YFSETQ. This CDR3 has 15 residues. Trimming took 1 base from V and 7 from J; bases not matched to a gene: 5. The DNA of the CDR3 is TGCGCCAGCAGCTTGAGGGACAGGGGAAGAAATGAGCAGTTCTTC. It codes for CASSLRDRGRNEQFF.

This clone was detected a few times. The rearrangement uses TRBV6-1 and TRBJ1-1; D perhaps matches TRBD1 (5 bases). The CDR3 loop spans 15 amino acids. Germline loops: CDR1 MNHNS, CDR2 SASEGT. Trimming removed 6 bases at V and 1 base at J, with 15 bases between. CDR3 sequence: CASSYYRKGNTEAFF. CDR3 nucleotides: TGTGCCAGCAGCTATTACAGGAAGGGGAACACTGAAGCTTTCTTT.

The gene calls are TRBV14 and TRBJ1-1; 7 positions agree with TRBD1. Germline CDR1 is SGHDN and CDR2 is FVKESK. The CDR3 is 13 residues long. Unmatched junction bases numbered 1, after V lost 4 bases and J lost 2 bases. The CDR3 here is CASSRDRNTEAFF. The CDR3 region has the DNA TGTGCCAGCAGCCGGGACAGAAACACTGAAGCTTTCTTT. Supplemented by reference TRBV14 and TRBJ1-1, the full variable domain reads EAGVTQFPSHSVIEKGQTVTLRCDPISGHDNLYWYRRVMGKEIKFLLHFVKESKQDESGMPNNRFLAERTGGTYSTLKVQPAELEDSGVYFCASSRDRNTEAFFGQGTRLTVV.

The table lists this clone with a few counts. This chain uses TRBV11-2 with TRBJ1-1; D is uncertain. Germline lookup yields CDR1 SGHAT and CDR2 FQNNGV. Trimming cost V 0 bases and J 10 bases, with 6 bases left between them. The CDR3 contains 11 residues. The CDR3 loop reads CASSLDVLAFF. The CDR3 coding sequence is TGTGCCAGCAGCTTAGATGTCCTAGCTTTCTTT. The whole variable domain, filled in from reference TRBV11-2 and TRBJ1-1, reads EAGVAQSPRYKIIEKRQSVAFWCNPISGHATLYWYQQILGQGPKLLIQFQNNGVVDDSQLPKDRFSAERLKGVDSTLKIQPAKLEDSAVYLCASSLDVLAFFGQGTRLTVV.

The chain is built from TRBV25-1 and TRBJ1-1; maybe TRBD1 (6 bases). CDR3 length equals 12 residues. The ends were cut back, 4 bases at V and 5 bases at J, with 8 bases in the middle. The germline V gene has CDR1 MGHDK and CDR2 SYGVNS. The CDR3 loop is CASSGGGTEAFF. CDR3 DNA sequence: TGTGCCAGCAGTGGAGGGGGTACTGAAGCTTTCTTT.

V and J are TRBV6-4 and TRBJ2-1; D unresolved. Trimming shortened V by 4 bases and J by 1 base, and 5 bases separated the two germline ends. Germline V gene sequence: CDR1 MRHNA, CDR2 SNTAGT. CDR3 length: 13 residues. CDR3 sequence: CASSAQSYNEQFF. The CDR3 coding sequence is TGTGCCAGCAGTGCCCAGTCCTACAATGAGCAGTTCTTC.

The chain has TRBV10-3 and TRBJ2-2; D is possibly TRBD1 (7 bases). Looked up from germline, CDR1 is ENHRY and CDR2 is SYGVKD. V lost 4 bases to trimming and J lost 6 bases, with 12 bases between them. CDR3 length: 14 amino acids. DNA of the CDR3: TGTGCCATCAGTGGACAGGGAGGTGCCGGGGAGCTGTTTTTT. Residues: CAISGQGGAGELFF.

As regards this clone: A read error may account for a junction end that differs from germline. This CDR3 is also generated by other DNA sequences in the sample. The CDR3 DNA is TGCGCCTGGAGTGTACGCGGTAGAGATACGCAGTATTTT. Translation gives CAWSVRGRDTQYF. The chain has TRBV30 and TRBJ2-3; D gene uncertain. Germline V gene lookup returns CDR1 GTSNPN and CDR2 SVGIG (reference sequence). CDR3 size: 13 residues.

The rearrangement links TRBV6-6 to TRBJ1-5; 7 positions agree with TRBD1. This CDR3 comprises 14 residues. V shed 5 bases, J shed 5 bases, and the junction held 6 bases outside the gene matches. The V gene's germline CDR1 is MNHNY and CDR2 SVGAGI (reference sequence). CDR3 protein: CASSTTGAHQPQHF. Here the CDR3 DNA reads TGTGCCAGCAGTACAACAGGGGCCCATCAGCCCCAGCATTTT.